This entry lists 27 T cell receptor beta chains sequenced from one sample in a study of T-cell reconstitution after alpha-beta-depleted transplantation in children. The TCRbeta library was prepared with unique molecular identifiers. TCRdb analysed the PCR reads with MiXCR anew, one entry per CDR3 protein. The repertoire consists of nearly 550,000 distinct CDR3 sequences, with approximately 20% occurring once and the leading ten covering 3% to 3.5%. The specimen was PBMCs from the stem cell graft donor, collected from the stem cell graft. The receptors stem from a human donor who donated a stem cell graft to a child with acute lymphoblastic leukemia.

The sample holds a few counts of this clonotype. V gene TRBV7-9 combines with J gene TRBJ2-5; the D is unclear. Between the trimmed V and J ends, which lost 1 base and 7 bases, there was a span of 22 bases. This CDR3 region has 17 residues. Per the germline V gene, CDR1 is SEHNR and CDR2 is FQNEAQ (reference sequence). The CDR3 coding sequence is TGTGCCAGCAGCTTAGAGGTCCGGACGGAGTCGCACGGGACCCAGTACTTC. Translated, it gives CASSLEVRTESHGTQYF.

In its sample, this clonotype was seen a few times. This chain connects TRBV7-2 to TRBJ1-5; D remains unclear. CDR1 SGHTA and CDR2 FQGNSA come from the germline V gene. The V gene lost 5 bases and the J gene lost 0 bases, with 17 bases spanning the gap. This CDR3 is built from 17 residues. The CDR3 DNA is TGTGCCAGCAGCGCAGACGCTCGACACTATAGCAATCAGCCCCAGCATTTT. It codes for CASSADARHYSNQPQHF.

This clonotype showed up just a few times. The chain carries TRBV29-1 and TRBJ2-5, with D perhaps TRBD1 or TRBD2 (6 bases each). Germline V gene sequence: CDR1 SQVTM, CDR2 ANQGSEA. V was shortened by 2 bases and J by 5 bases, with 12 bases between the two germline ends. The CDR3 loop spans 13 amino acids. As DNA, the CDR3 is TGCAGCGTTGAAAGGGGGGCCGGGGAGACCCAGTACTTC. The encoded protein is CSVERGAGETQYF.

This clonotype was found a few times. The CDR3 nucleotides are TGTGCCACCGGCCCGGGCTCCGGGGAGCTGTTTTTT. Encoded protein: CATGPGSGELFF. The chain has TRBV15 and TRBJ2-2; D is undetermined. This CDR3 is 12 amino acids long. Germline V gene lookup returns CDR1 LNHNV and CDR2 YYDKDF (reference sequence). V was clipped by 8 bases and J by 6 bases, with 10 bases between them.

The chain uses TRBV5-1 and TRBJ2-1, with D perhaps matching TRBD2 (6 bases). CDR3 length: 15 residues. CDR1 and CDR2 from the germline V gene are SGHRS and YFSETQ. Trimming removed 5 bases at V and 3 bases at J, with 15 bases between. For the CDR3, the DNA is TGCGCCAGCAGAAAAGCGGGCCCGGTCTACAATGAGCAGTTCTTC. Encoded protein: CASRKAGPVYNEQFF.

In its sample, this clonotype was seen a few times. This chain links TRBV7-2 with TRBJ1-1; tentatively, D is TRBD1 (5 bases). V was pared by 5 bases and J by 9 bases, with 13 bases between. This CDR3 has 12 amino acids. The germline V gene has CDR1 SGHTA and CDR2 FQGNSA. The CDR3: CASSLGTGKAFF. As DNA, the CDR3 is TGTGCCAGCAGCCTAGGGACGGGGAAAGCTTTCTTT.

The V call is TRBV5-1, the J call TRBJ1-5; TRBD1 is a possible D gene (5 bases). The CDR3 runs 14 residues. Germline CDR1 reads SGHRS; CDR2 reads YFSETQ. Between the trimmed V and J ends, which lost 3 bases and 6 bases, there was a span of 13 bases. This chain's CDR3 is CASSSMGEGQPQHF. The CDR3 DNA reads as TGCGCCAGCAGCTCGATGGGGGAAGGTCAGCCCCAGCATTTT.

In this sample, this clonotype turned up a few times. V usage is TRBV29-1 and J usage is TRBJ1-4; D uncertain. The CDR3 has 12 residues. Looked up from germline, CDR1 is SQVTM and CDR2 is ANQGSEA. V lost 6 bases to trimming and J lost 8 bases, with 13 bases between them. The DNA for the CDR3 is TGCAGCGTGAGCGGGGTGGGCGAAAAACTGTTTTTT. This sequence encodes CSVSGVGEKLFF.

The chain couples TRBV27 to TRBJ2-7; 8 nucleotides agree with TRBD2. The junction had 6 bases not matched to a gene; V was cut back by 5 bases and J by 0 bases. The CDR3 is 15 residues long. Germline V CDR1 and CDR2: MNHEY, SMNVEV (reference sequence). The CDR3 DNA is TGTGCCAGCAGTCAGGGACTAGTCAACTCCTACGAGCAGTACTTC. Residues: CASSQGLVNSYEQYF.

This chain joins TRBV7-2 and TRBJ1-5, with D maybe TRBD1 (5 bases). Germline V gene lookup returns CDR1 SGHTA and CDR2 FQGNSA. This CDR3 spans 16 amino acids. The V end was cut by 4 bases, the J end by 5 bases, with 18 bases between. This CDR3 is CASSSVVWEGDQPQHF. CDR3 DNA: TGTGCCAGCAGCTCGGTAGTGTGGGAAGGGGATCAGCCCCAGCATTTT.

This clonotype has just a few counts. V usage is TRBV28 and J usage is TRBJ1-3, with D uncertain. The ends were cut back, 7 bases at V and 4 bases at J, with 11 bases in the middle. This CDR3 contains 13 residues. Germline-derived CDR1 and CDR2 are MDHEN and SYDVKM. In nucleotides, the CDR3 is TGTGCCAGCAAGTACATGGAAGGAAACACCATATATTTT. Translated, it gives CASKYMEGNTIYF.

The CDR3 DNA is TGTGCCAGCAGCCCCGACAGGGGTTACACTGAAGCTTTCTTT. This translates into CASSPDRGYTEAFF. The J gene is TRBJ1-1, the V gene TRBV3-1, with 8 bases identical to TRBD1. The V gene end was trimmed by 4 bases and the J gene end by 3 bases; junction bases not matched to a gene: 4. The CDR3 sequence is 14 residues long. Germline values: CDR1 LGHDT, CDR2 YNNKEL (reference sequence).

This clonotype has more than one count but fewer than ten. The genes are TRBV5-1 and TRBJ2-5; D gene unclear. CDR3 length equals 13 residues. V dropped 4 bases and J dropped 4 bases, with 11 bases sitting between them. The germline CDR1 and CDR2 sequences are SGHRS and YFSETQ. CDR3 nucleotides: TGCGCCAGCAGCGACCCCGTTGGAGAGACCCAGTACTTC. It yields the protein CASSDPVGETQYF.

CDR3 region: CSARDGGVAQPQHF. CDR3 bases: TGCAGTGCTAGAGATGGGGGGGTAGCTCAGCCCCAGCATTTT. The chain recombines TRBV20-1 with TRBJ1-5; tentative D call: TRBD1 (5 bases). The V gene's germline CDR1 is DFQATT and CDR2 SNEGSKA (reference sequence). The CDR3 spans 14 residues. The V end was cut by 0 bases, the J end by 6 bases, with 12 bases between.

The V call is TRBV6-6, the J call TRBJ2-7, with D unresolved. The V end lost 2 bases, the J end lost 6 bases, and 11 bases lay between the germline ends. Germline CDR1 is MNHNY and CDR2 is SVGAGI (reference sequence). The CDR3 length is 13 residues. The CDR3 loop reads CASSYGSISEQYF. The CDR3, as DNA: TGTGCCAGCAGTTACGGTTCCATAAGCGAGCAGTACTTC.

The CDR3 DNA is TGCGCCAGCAGACCGGGACTAGCGGCGGTGGAGACCCAGTACTTC. It codes for CASRPGLAAVETQYF. The chain links TRBV5-1 to TRBJ2-5; the match to TRBD2 covers 11 bases. This CDR3 spans 15 amino acids. Germline CDR1 is SGHRS and CDR2 is YFSETQ. The V segment lost 5 bases and the J segment 5 bases; nucleotides outside the gene matches: 8.

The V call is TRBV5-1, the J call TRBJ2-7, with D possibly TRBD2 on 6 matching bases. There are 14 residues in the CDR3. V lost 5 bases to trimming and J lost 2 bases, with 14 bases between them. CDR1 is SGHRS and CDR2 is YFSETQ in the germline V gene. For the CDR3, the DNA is TGCGCCAGCAGGCGAGCGGGCGATCCCTACGAGCAGTACTTC. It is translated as CASRRAGDPYEQYF.

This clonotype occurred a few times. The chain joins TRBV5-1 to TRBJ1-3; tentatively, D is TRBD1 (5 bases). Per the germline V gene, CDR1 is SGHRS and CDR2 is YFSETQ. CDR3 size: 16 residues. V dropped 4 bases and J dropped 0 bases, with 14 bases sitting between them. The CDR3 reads CASSEQGTLSGNTIYF. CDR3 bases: TGCGCCAGCAGCGAGCAGGGCACCCTCTCTGGAAACACCATATATTTT. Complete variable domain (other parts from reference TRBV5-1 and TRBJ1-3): KAGVTQTPRYLIKTRGQQVTLSCSPISGHRSVSWYQQTPGQGLQFLFEYFSETQRNKGNFPGRFSGRQFSNSRSEMNVSTLELGDSALYLCASSEQGTLSGNTIYFGEGSWLTVV.

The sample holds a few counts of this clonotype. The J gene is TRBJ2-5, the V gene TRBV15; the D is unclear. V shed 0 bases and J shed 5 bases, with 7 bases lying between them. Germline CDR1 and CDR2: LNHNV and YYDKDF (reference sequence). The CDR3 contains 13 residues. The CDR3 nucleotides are TGTGCCACCAGCAGAGATTTAGGGGAGACCCAGTACTTC. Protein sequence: CATSRDLGETQYF.

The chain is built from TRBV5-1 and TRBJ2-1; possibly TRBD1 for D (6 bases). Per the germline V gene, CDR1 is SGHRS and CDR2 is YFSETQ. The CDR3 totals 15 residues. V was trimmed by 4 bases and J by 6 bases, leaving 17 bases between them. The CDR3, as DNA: TGCGCCAGCAGCCCGGGACACACTCAAGGCAATGAGCAGTTCTTC. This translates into CASSPGHTQGNEQFF.

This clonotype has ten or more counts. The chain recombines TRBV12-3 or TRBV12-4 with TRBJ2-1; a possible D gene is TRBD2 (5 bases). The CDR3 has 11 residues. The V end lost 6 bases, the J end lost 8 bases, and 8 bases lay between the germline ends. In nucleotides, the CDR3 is TGTGCCAGCAGCTTACTAGATGAGCAGTTCTTC. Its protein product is CASSLLDEQFF.

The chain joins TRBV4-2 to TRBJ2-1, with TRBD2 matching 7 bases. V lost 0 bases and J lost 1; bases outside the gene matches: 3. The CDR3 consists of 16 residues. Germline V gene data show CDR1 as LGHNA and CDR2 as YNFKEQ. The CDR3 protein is CASSQEGSGSYNEQFF. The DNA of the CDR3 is TGTGCCAGCAGCCAAGAAGGTAGCGGGTCCTACAATGAGCAGTTCTTC.

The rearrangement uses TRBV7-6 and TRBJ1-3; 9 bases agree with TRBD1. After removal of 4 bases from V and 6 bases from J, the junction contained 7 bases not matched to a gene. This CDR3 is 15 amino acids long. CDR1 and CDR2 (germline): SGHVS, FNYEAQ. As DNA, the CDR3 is TGTGCCAGCAGCTCCTGGGACAGGGAACTAAACACCATATATTTT. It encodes CASSSWDRELNTIYF.

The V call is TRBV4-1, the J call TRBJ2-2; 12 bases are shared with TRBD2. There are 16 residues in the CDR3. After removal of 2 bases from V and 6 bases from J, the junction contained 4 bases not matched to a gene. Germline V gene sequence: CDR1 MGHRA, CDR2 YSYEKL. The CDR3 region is CASSQTSGRTSGELFF. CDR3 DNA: TGCGCCAGCAGCCAAACTAGCGGGAGGACTTCCGGGGAGCTGTTTTTT.

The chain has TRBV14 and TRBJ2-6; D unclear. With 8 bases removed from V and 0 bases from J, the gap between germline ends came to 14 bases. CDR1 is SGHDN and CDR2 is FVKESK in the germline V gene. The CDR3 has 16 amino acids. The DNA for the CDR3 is TGTGCCAGCTCACAAAGCCGGCTCTCTGGGGCCAACGTCCTGACTTTC. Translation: CASSQSRLSGANVLTF.

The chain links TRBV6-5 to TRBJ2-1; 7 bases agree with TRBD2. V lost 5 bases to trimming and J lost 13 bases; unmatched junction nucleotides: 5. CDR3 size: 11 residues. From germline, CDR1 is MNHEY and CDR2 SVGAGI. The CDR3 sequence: CASSPGGRQFF. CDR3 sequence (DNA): TGTGCCAGCAGTCCGGGAGGACGACAGTTCTTC.

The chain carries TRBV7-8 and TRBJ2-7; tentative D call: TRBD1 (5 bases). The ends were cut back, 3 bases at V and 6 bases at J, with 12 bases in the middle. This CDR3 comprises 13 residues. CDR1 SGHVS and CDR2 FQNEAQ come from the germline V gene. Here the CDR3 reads CASSFRDTGEQYF. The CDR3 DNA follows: TGTGCCAGCAGCTTCAGGGATACTGGCGAGCAGTACTTC.